The 16 T cell receptor beta chains presented below share a single source sample, sequenced in a study of regulatory T cells in long-lasting Graves disease. Researchers made TCR beta libraries by using iRepertoire HTBI primers and running Arm-PCR on CDR3 regions. TCRdb re-called the multiplex PCR reads with MiXCR, one entry per CDR3 protein. The repertoire holds 300,000 to 400,000 distinct CDR3 sequences, with about 16% as singletons. Documented time point: newly diagnosed GD, antithyroid drugs for less than 3 months. Making the TCR library involved RNA that had been extracted from PBMCs. Specimen: peripheral blood mononuclear cells (PBMCs), collected at new diagnosis, from a patient treated with antithyroid drugs. Every receptor here comes from a female donor with Graves disease.

This clonotype was found many times. CDR3 sequence reads: CASSPGLATGEQYF. CDR3 nucleotides: TGTGCCAGCAGCCCGGGACTAGCGACGGGCGAGCAGTACTTC. This rearrangement joins TRBV4-2 to TRBJ2-7; 10 bases match TRBD2. Unmatched junction bases numbered 6, after V lost 4 bases and J lost 6 bases. Germline CDR1 and CDR2: LGHNA and YNFKEQ. This CDR3 is 14 amino acids long.

V is TRBV5-6 and J is TRBJ1-2; D uncertain. V was trimmed by 0 bases and J by 2 bases, leaving 14 bases between them. This CDR3 spans 16 amino acids. Germline V gene sequence: CDR1 SGHDT, CDR2 YYEEEE. The CDR3 DNA reads as TGTGCCAGCAGCTTGGGGGCCCTGGAAGTCAACTATGGCTACACCTTC. Protein product: CASSLGALEVNYGYTF.

At least ten counts were recorded for this clonotype. This CDR3 reads CATSDRSSYNEQFF. Written as DNA, the CDR3 is TGTGCCACCAGTGATCGAAGCTCCTACAATGAGCAGTTCTTC. The rearrangement uses TRBV24-1 and TRBJ2-1; D unresolved. Germline lookup yields CDR1 KGHDR and CDR2 SFDVKD. This CDR3 is built from 14 residues. V was pared by 3 bases and J by 0 bases, with 5 bases between.

This clonotype was detected ten times or more. The rearrangement uses TRBV2 and TRBJ1-1; D unresolved. V lost 0 bases to trimming and J lost 11 bases, with 16 bases between them. Germline V CDR1 and CDR2: SNHLY, FYNNEI. CDR3 size: 14 residues. Here the CDR3 reads CASSEALQDGRAFF. CDR3 nucleotide sequence: TGTGCCAGCAGTGAAGCGCTTCAGGACGGACGGGCTTTCTTT.

This clonotype was seen at least ten times. This chain uses TRBV19 with TRBJ1-1; D is undetermined. Trimming took 6 bases from V and 2 from J, leaving 13 bases between them. This CDR3 comprises 14 residues. Germline values: CDR1 LNHDA, CDR2 SQIVND (reference sequence). CDR3 DNA sequence: TGTGCCAGTAGCTCGATGTCAGAAAACACTGAAGCTTTCTTT. Translating it yields CASSSMSENTEAFF.

This clonotype was detected ten times or more. The V gene is TRBV7-2, the J gene TRBJ1-6; D not resolved. CDR3 length equals 13 residues. The V gene lost 7 bases and the J gene lost 6 bases, with 10 bases spanning the gap. Germline CDR1 and CDR2: SGHTA and FQGNSA. CDR3 nucleotide sequence: TGTGCCAGCAACCGCCAGCTTAATTCACCCCTCCACTTT. The encoded protein is CASNRQLNSPLHF.

Concerning this clonotype itself: This may be a read error: a much more frequent sequence differs by one nucleotide. This chain joins TRBV7-2 and TRBJ1-1; the match to TRBD1 covers 7 bases. CDR1 is SGHTA and CDR2 is FQGNSA in the germline V gene. CDR3 length: 14 residues. CDR3 nucleotides: TGTGCCTGCAGCCTCCGACAGGGTGCCACTGAAGCTTTCTTT. Translated: CACSLRQGATEAFF.

This clonotype was observed at least ten times. The CDR3 loop is CASSLISQNIQYF. The CDR3 coding sequence is TGTGCCAGCAGCCTAATTAGTCAGAACATTCAGTACTTC. V and J are TRBV3-1 and TRBJ2-4; D not certain. CDR1 is LGHDT and CDR2 is YNNKEL in the germline V gene (reference sequence). The V end lost 4 bases, the J end lost 7 bases, and 11 bases lay between the germline ends. The CDR3 has 13 amino acids. The variable domain in full, completed from reference TRBV3-1 and TRBJ2-4, reads DTAVSQTPKYLVTQMGNDKSIKCEQNLGHDTMYWYKQDSKKFLKIMFSYNNKELIINETVPNRFSPKSPDKAHLNLHINSLELGDSAVYFCASSLISQNIQYFGAGTRLSVL.

Ten or more counts support this clonotype. The J gene is TRBJ2-1, the V gene TRBV12-3 or TRBV12-4, with TRBD1 matching 9 bases. CDR3 length equals 18 residues. Germline trimming cut 1 base from V and 4 bases from J; bases unmatched to any gene: 11. CDR3 region: CASSLGERGTGWYNEQFF. Written as DNA, the CDR3 is TGTGCCAGCAGTTTAGGGGAGAGAGGGACAGGGTGGTACAATGAGCAGTTCTTC.

There are many counts of this clonotype. The chain combines TRBV7-8 with TRBJ2-7; TRBD2 matches at 12 bases. The length of the CDR3 is 19 residues. Germline V lookup: CDR1 SGHVS, CDR2 FQNEAQ. Trimming removed 6 bases from V and 3 bases from J; junction bases left unmatched: 18. CDR3 amino acids: CASSLTTSGSLRVSYEQYF. In DNA, the CDR3 is TGTGCCAGCAGTCTAACGACTAGCGGGAGTCTAAGGGTGAGCTACGAGCAGTACTTC. Drawing the rest from reference TRBV7-8 and TRBJ2-7, the complete variable domain is GAGVSQSPRYKVAKRGQDVALRCDPISGHVSLFWYQQALGQGPEFLTYFQNEAQLDKSGLPSDRFFAERPEGSVSTLKIQRTQQEDSAVYLCASSLTTSGSLRVSYEQYFGPGTRLTVT.

The chain has TRBV20-1 and TRBJ2-7, with D possibly called TRBD1 or TRBD2 (5 bases each). The CDR3 is 14 residues long. V was trimmed by 5 bases and J by 3 bases, leaving 17 bases between them. Germline V gene lookup returns CDR1 DFQATT and CDR2 SNEGSKA (reference sequence). The CDR3 spells CSAHGTQGDYEQYF. The CDR3, as DNA: TGCAGTGCTCACGGGACCCAGGGAGACTACGAGCAGTACTTC.

Note on this clonotype: It may be a read error: a sequence one base away is much more abundant. The rearrangement uses TRBV4-2 and TRBJ2-5; D is perhaps TRBD2 (5 bases). This CDR3 spans 16 amino acids. Germline V gene data show CDR1 as LGHNA and CDR2 as YNFKEQ. The V and J ends lost 7 bases and 11 bases respectively, with 29 bases between them. CDR3 coding DNA: TGTGCCAGCACATCCACAGCGGACCGCTCCTACAATGAGCAGTACTTC. Encoded protein: CASTSTADRSYNEQYF.

This clonotype occurred many times. The chain has TRBV3-1 and TRBJ2-7, with TRBD2 matching 8 bases. The CDR3 sequence is 15 residues long. V lost 1 base, J lost 4 bases, and 6 bases stayed unmatched. Germline V gene data show CDR1 as LGHDT and CDR2 as YNNKEL (reference sequence). The CDR3 loop reads CASSQGRSGMYEQYF. DNA of the CDR3: TGTGCCAGCAGCCAAGGACGTAGCGGGATGTACGAGCAGTACTTC.

J is TRBJ2-2 and V is TRBV6-5; D unresolved. The germline gives CDR1 MNHEY, CDR2 SVGAGI. The CDR3 has 14 amino acids. With 4 bases removed from V and 4 bases from J, the gap between germline ends came to 10 bases. CDR3 coding DNA: TGTGCCAGCAGTTGGGTGGCAGTCACCGGGGAGCTGTTTTTT. It specifies CASSWVAVTGELFF.

This clonotype showed up many times. The chain employs TRBV20-1 and TRBJ2-7; weak D call: TRBD2 (5 bases). CDR3 length: 15 amino acids. CDR1 and CDR2 from the germline V gene are DFQATT and SNEGSKA (reference sequence). V was shortened by 1 base and J by 0 bases, with 13 bases between the two germline ends. CDR3 coding DNA: TGCAGTGCTAGAGCTCCGTCTGGGAGCTCCTACGAGCAGTACTTC. It is translated as CSARAPSGSSYEQYF.

The table lists this clonotype with many counts. V gene TRBV7-9 combines with J gene TRBJ2-1, with D hard to call. Between the trimmed V and J ends, which lost 3 bases and 14 bases, there was a span of 14 bases. In germline, CDR1 is SEHNR, CDR2 FQNEAQ (reference sequence). The CDR3 consists of 12 residues. The CDR3: CASSFSGPPEFF. The CDR3 coding sequence is TGTGCCAGCAGCTTTTCCGGGCCACCTGAGTTCTTC.